These T cell receptor beta chains were read from a single sample in a study of lymphopenia after photon versus proton radiotherapy. Profiling relied on immunoSEQ multiplex PCR, and the TCRdb table lists in-frame clones only, not all of them. The table lists 20,000 to 25,000 clones, over 90% of them singletons. The sequencing here drew on peripheral blood, taken from a patient treated with proton-based radiotherapy. These TCRs come from a woman in her seventies with pancreatic cancer. Some clones in this sample may be carry-over from other donors' samples. Each CDR3 is given with its conserved first and last residue. A D gene is named only where the DNA matches it firmly. Only part of the rows carry a size: once, few, many, or a class if the clone is expanded.

CDR3	DNA	V	D	size	J
CASSLLAGGPDEQFF	TGTGCCAGCAGTCTCCTAGCGGGAGGCCCGGATGAGCAGTTCTTC	TRBV28	TRBD2	-	TRBJ2-1
CASSLDRGYTEAFF	TGCGCCAGCAGCTTGGACAGGGGATACACTGAAGCTTTCTTT	TRBV5-1	TRBD1	-	TRBJ1-1
CASSLGRNYGYTF	TGTGCCAGCAGCTTGGGCCGGAACTATGGCTACACCTTC	TRBV7-2	-	-	TRBJ1-2
CASSRTGFKHEQYF	TGTGCCAGTAGCCGGACGGGATTCAAGCACGAGCAGTACTTC	TRBV19	-	-	TRBJ2-7
CASSSSDGYQPQHF	TGTGCCAGCAGCTCCTCTGACGGGTATCAGCCCCAGCATTTT	TRBV2	-	few	TRBJ1-5
CASSPGLAGGHGELFF	TGCGCCAGCAGCCCGGGACTAGCGGGAGGCCACGGGGAGCTGTTTTTT	TRBV4-3	TRBD2	-	TRBJ2-2
CASSPGGGDIQYF	TGTGCCAGCAGCCCAGGGGGTGGAGACATTCAGTACTTC	TRBV5-5	TRBD1	-	TRBJ2-4
CASSIAHGGSAYGYTF	TGTGCCAGTAGTATAGCCCATGGCGGCTCGGCCTATGGCTACACCTTC	TRBV19	-	-	TRBJ1-2
CASIEILDNNEQFF	TGCGCCAGCATCGAGATCCTAGATAACAATGAGCAGTTCTTC	TRBV10-1	-	few	TRBJ2-1
CASISGIEAFF	TGTGCCAGCATCTCAGGGATTGAAGCTTTCTTT	TRBV28	-	-	TRBJ1-1
CSVAEGTQFF	TGCAGCGTTGCCGAAGGGACGCAGTTCTTC	TRBV29-1	-	few	TRBJ2-1
CASSQEPVRTGGLGELFF	TGCGCCAGCAGCCAAGAACCTGTTAGGACAGGGGGCCTCGGGGAGCTGTTTTTT	TRBV4-3	TRBD1	once	TRBJ2-2
CASSLGGKGSYGYTF	TGCGCCAGCAGCCTAGGGGGCAAGGGTAGCTATGGCTACACCTTC	TRBV5-1	TRBD1	-	TRBJ1-2
CASSPLDPGATGELFF	TGTGCCAGCTCACCGCTCGATCCGGGAGCCACCGGGGAGCTGTTTTTT	TRBV18	-	-	TRBJ2-2
CASSISRGTPLHF	TGTGCCAGTAGTATATCTCGGGGGACACCCCTCCACTTT	TRBV19	-	-	TRBJ1-6
CASSFSGSQETQYF	TGCGCCAGCAGCTTTAGCGGGAGTCAAGAGACCCAGTACTTC	TRBV5-1	TRBD2	once	TRBJ2-5
CASRTLNQPQHF	TGTGCCAGCAGGACCCTCAATCAGCCCCAGCATTTT	TRBV6-1	-	-	TRBJ1-5
CATSKGGTALQFF	TGTGCCACCAGCAAAGGTGGGACAGCCCTCCAGTTCTTC	TRBV15	TRBD1	few	TRBJ2-1
CAWSVASGVNEQFF	TGTGCCTGGAGTGTAGCTAGCGGGGTTAATGAGCAGTTCTTC	TRBV30	TRBD2	-	TRBJ2-1
CASSSSGLANEQFF	TGTGCCAGCAGCTCCTCGGGGCTAGCGAATGAGCAGTTCTTC	TRBV11-3	-	-	TRBJ2-1
CASSIDRGRLSGELFF	TGTGCCAGCAGCATTGACAGGGGGCGTTTGTCCGGGGAGCTGTTTTTT	TRBV5-4	TRBD1	-	TRBJ2-2
CASSRGLAENEQFF	TGCGCCAGCAGCCGCGGACTAGCGGAGAATGAGCAGTTCTTC	TRBV4-1	TRBD2	-	TRBJ2-1
CASSDPTSGLQGLSTQYF	TGTGCCAGCTCCGACCCGACTAGCGGACTCCAGGGTCTTAGTACGCAGTATTTT	TRBV18	TRBD2	-	TRBJ2-3
CASGDRSHEQYF	TGTGCCAGCGGGGACAGGTCCCACGAGCAGTACTTC	TRBV7-9	TRBD1	-	TRBJ2-7
CASSPGYSTDTQYF	TGTGCCAGCAGTCCCGGTTATAGCACAGATACGCAGTATTTT	TRBV27	-	-	TRBJ2-3
CAISDSDISGNTIYF	TGTGCCATCAGTGATAGTGATATCTCTGGAAACACCATATATTTT	TRBV10-3	-	-	TRBJ1-3
CASMGREKGTDTQYF	TGTGCCAGCATGGGCAGGGAAAAGGGCACAGATACGCAGTATTTT	TRBV6-1	-	once	TRBJ2-3
CASSQDGAGYGETQYF	TGTGCCAGCAGCCAAGACGGAGCGGGATATGGAGAGACCCAGTACTTC	TRBV4-2	TRBD2	-	TRBJ2-5
CASSTTGTVNTEAFF	TGTGCCAGTAGTACAACCGGGACAGTGAACACTGAAGCTTTCTTT	TRBV19	TRBD1	-	TRBJ1-1
CASSLLGGNQPQHF	TGTGCCAGTAGCCTGCTTGGAGGGAATCAGCCCCAGCATTTT	TRBV19	-	-	TRBJ1-5
CASSWGQGYQPQHF	TGTGCCAGCAGTTGGGGACAGGGGTATCAGCCCCAGCATTTT	TRBV28	TRBD1	-	TRBJ1-5
CASSLGRTGGREQYF	TGTGCCAGCAGCTTGGGCAGGACAGGGGGCCGCGAGCAGTACTTC	TRBV5-5	TRBD1	-	TRBJ2-7
CASSKAYRGHCYGYTF	TGTGCCAGCAGCAAAGCCTACAGGGGGCATTGCTATGGCTACACCTTC	TRBV21-1	-	few	TRBJ1-2
CASSRGQVNEKLFF	TGTGCCAGCAGCCGAGGACAGGTTAATGAAAAACTGTTTTTT	TRBV7-8	TRBD1	-	TRBJ1-4
CASSYGLDIPGELFF	TGTGCCAGCAGTTACGGACTAGATATTCCCGGGGAGCTGTTTTTT	TRBV5-4	TRBD2	-	TRBJ2-2
CASSQGIDNYGYTF	TGCGCCAGCAGCCAAGGTATAGACAACTATGGCTACACCTTC	TRBV4-3	-	-	TRBJ1-2
CASSQPRTGTTFEQFF	TGTGCCAGCAGCCAACCCCGGACAGGGACTACGTTTGAGCAGTTCTTC	TRBV5-6	-	-	TRBJ2-1
CASSLVFQTYEQYF	TGTGCCAGCAGCTTGGTCTTTCAAACCTACGAGCAGTACTTC	TRBV5-5	-	-	TRBJ2-7
CASSADSSGQPQHF	TGTGCCAGCAGCGCCGACAGCTCCGGACAGCCCCAGCATTTT	TRBV7-9	-	-	TRBJ1-5
CASTPQGIGEQYF	TGTGCCAGCACCCCACAAGGGATTGGCGAGCAGTACTTC	TRBV9	-	-	TRBJ2-7
CASNPIRGLDTEAFF	TGTGCCAGCAATCCAATTAGGGGGCTAGACACTGAAGCTTTCTTT	TRBV7-9	TRBD1	once	TRBJ1-1
CASSKPGQGYEQYF	TGTGCCAGCAGCAAACCGGGACAGGGCTACGAGCAGTACTTC	TRBV7-2	TRBD1	-	TRBJ2-7
CASSFQGLPGAFF	TGTGCCAGCAGTTTTCAGGGTTTGCCCGGAGCTTTCTTT	TRBV28	-	-	TRBJ1-1
CAWSLGSGNTIYF	TGTGCCTGGAGCTTGGGCTCTGGAAACACCATATATTTT	TRBV30	-	-	TRBJ1-3
CASRSQDFSGNTIYF	TGCGCCAGCAGGTCACAGGACTTCTCTGGAAACACCATATATTTT	TRBV4-1	-	-	TRBJ1-3
CASSFGLGERVETQYF	TGCGCCAGCAGCTTTGGCCTAGGAGAAAGGGTCGAGACCCAGTACTTC	TRBV5-1	-	-	TRBJ2-5
CASSLVGGADSPLHF	TGCGCCAGCAGCTTGGTGGGGGGCGCAGATTCACCCCTCCACTTT	TRBV5-1	-	-	TRBJ1-6
CASNQGGTQYF	TGTGCCAGCAACCAGGGCGGGACCCAGTACTTC	TRBV5-6	-	-	TRBJ2-5
CASSQGQGYEQYF	TGTGCCAGCTCACAGGGACAGGGCTACGAGCAGTACTTC	TRBV18	TRBD1	-	TRBJ2-7
CASSLQGANTEAFF	TGTGCCAGCAGTTTACAGGGGGCGAACACTGAAGCTTTCTTT	TRBV5-4	TRBD1	-	TRBJ1-1
CASSLQVYGEKLFF	TGCGCCAGCAGCTTGCAGGTTTATGGTGAAAAACTGTTTTTT	TRBV5-1	-	-	TRBJ1-4
CASSEPPGQGYQPQHF	TGCGCCAGCAGTGAGCCACCGGGACAGGGTTATCAGCCCCAGCATTTT	TRBV10-2	TRBD1	once	TRBJ1-5